The next 24 T cell receptor beta chains were all read from a single sample in a study of T cell responses to AZD1222 COVID-19 vaccine. Produced via immunoSEQ multiplex PCR; TCRdb's table is partial and in-frame only. The sample has more than 110,000 clones, 85% to 95% seen once. Source: peripheral blood, taken 28 days after the second AZD1222 dose. The receptors here all came from an adult who received the AZD1222 COVID-19 vaccine.

V is TRBV7-2 and J is TRBJ1-6; D is unclear. The V end lost 5 bases, the J end lost 3 bases, and 11 bases lay between the germline ends. Germline loops: CDR1 SGHTA, CDR2 FQGNSA. The CDR3 covers 15 residues. The CDR3 region has the DNA TGTGCCAGCAGCCCGCAGAGAAACTATAATTCACCCCTCCACTTT. Translated: CASSPQRNYNSPLHF.

The chain combines TRBV30 with TRBJ1-1; D is undetermined. Germline CDR1 GTSNPN, CDR2 SVGIG (reference sequence). The CDR3 loop spans 13 amino acids. Trimming left V 0 bases short and J 1 base short, with 6 bases between. CDR3 in amino acids: CAWSVMGNTEAFF. The CDR3 region has the DNA TGTGCCTGGAGTGTAATGGGGAACACTGAAGCTTTCTTT.

The chain is built from TRBV4-3 and TRBJ2-1; either TRBD1 or TRBD2 may fit D (5 bases each). Trimming shortened V by 2 bases and J by 5 bases, and 19 bases separated the two germline ends. Germline CDR1 is LGHNA and CDR2 is YSLEER. The CDR3 contains 17 residues. CDR3 sequence (DNA): TGCGCCAGCAGCCAATCTTGGGAGACAAGGGACCACAATGAGCAGTTCTTC. This sequence encodes CASSQSWETRDHNEQFF.

This clone was recorded only once. The rearrangement links TRBV9 to TRBJ1-2, with 9 bases matching TRBD1. Germline loops: CDR1 SGDLS, CDR2 YYNGEE. The CDR3 length is 14 residues. Unmatched junction bases numbered 8, after V lost 3 bases and J lost 8 bases. The CDR3 DNA reads TGTGCCAGCAGCGGCGGGACAGGGTATACAGGCTACACCTTC. Its translation: CASSGGTGYTGYTF.

This rearrangement joins TRBV5-1 to TRBJ2-3, with 7 bases that match TRBD1. The V gene's germline CDR1 is SGHRS and CDR2 YFSETQ. Unmatched junction bases numbered 2, after V lost 0 bases and J lost 4 bases. The CDR3 covers 14 residues. CDR3 nucleotides: TGCGCCAGCAGCTTGGCCCAGGGGGCAGATACGCAGTATTTT. It yields the protein CASSLAQGADTQYF.

This chain joins TRBV28 and TRBJ2-3; D unresolved. Per the germline V gene, CDR1 is MDHEN and CDR2 is SYDVKM. This CDR3 comprises 15 residues. V was cut by 2 bases and J by 1 base, with 10 bases left in between. The CDR3 DNA is TGTGCCAGCAGTTTAAGTGAGACCCGCACAGATACGCAGTATTTT. Protein: CASSLSETRTDTQYF.

The V gene is TRBV10-2, the J gene TRBJ2-1; D is uncertain. The V gene lost 7 bases and the J gene lost 0 bases, with 13 bases spanning the gap. The CDR3 is 15 amino acids. Germline V gives CDR1 WSHSY, CDR2 SAAADI. The CDR3 loop is CASNSGFSSYNEQFF. CDR3 in DNA: TGCGCCAGCAATTCCGGGTTCAGCTCCTACAATGAGCAGTTCTTC.

The CDR3 loop reads CASSLAGGYEQYF. The CDR3 DNA sequence: TGTGCCAGCAGCTTAGCGGGAGGATACGAGCAGTACTTC. V is TRBV13 and J is TRBJ2-7; 7 positions match TRBD2. The CDR3 spans 13 residues. The V segment lost 1 base and the J segment 4 bases; nucleotides outside the gene matches: 1. The germline gives CDR1 PRHDT, CDR2 FYEKMQ (reference sequence).

The rearrangement joins TRBV19 to TRBJ1-2, with D possibly TRBD1 on 5 matching bases. Germline V gene sequence: CDR1 LNHDA, CDR2 SQIVND (reference sequence). The V end was cut by 3 bases, the J end by 2 bases, with 16 bases between. The CDR3 length is 16 residues. The chain's CDR3 is CASSISRQGGNYGYTF. DNA for the CDR3: TGTGCCAGTAGTATCTCCCGGCAGGGTGGGAACTATGGCTACACCTTC.

This CDR3 is CASSRDSHEAFF. The CDR3, as DNA: TGTGCCAGCAGCCGCGACAGCCATGAAGCTTTCTTT. The V gene is TRBV3-1 (or the pseudogene TRBV3-2), the J gene TRBJ1-1; maybe TRBD1 (5 bases). This CDR3 spans 12 amino acids. Trimming took off 4 bases at V and 7 bases at J, with 10 bases between the two ends. Germline CDR1 reads LGHDT; CDR2 reads YNNKEL (reference sequence).

V usage is TRBV4-3 and J usage is TRBJ1-1; possible D gene TRBD1, 5 bases. The CDR3 runs 14 residues. The germline V and J ends were trimmed by 4 bases and 1 base, with 10 bases remaining between them. CDR1 is LGHNA, CDR2 YSLEER, per germline. This CDR3 reads CASSLGTANTEAFF. The CDR3 coding sequence is TGCGCCAGCAGCCTCGGGACGGCGAACACTGAAGCTTTCTTT.

The chain uses TRBV19 and TRBJ2-1; D is perhaps TRBD2 (6 bases). Trimming took 4 bases from V and 9 from J, leaving 13 bases between them. CDR1 is LNHDA, CDR2 SQIVND, per germline (reference sequence). CDR3 length: 13 amino acids. The CDR3 protein is CASSKGLLTEQFF. Here the CDR3 DNA reads TGTGCCAGTAGTAAGGGACTCCTAACTGAGCAGTTCTTC.

This clone has just one count. The chain has TRBV12-5 and TRBJ1-2; no clear D gene. This CDR3 has 14 amino acids. CDR1 is LGHNT, CDR2 FRNRAP, per germline. Trimming cost V 5 bases and J 4 bases, with 14 bases left between them. CDR3 region: CASGPGPYTYGYTF. For the CDR3, the DNA is TGTGCTAGTGGTCCCGGGCCATACACCTATGGCTACACCTTC.

The gene calls are TRBV10-1 and TRBJ2-3, with 10 nucleotides matching TRBD2. There are 15 residues in the CDR3. The J segment lost 3 bases and the V segment lost 4 bases, leaving 4 bases of the junction unmatched. Germline values: CDR1 WNHNN, CDR2 SYGVQD (reference sequence). This CDR3 is CASSARSGRTDTQYF. The CDR3, as DNA: TGCGCCAGCAGTGCGCGTAGCGGGAGGACAGATACGCAGTATTTT.

This clone was found a few times. This CDR3 is also generated by other DNA sequences in the sample. J is TRBJ1-1 and V is TRBV4-2; TRBD1 might be the D (5 bases). Trimming shortened V by 3 bases and J by 5 bases, and 13 bases separated the two germline ends. Germline CDR1 LGHNA, CDR2 YNFKEQ. The CDR3 has 14 residues. Written as DNA, the CDR3 is TGTGCCAGCAGCCATCCGGGGCAGGGTACTGAAGCTTTCTTT. Its protein is CASSHPGQGTEAFF.

This clone was seen only once. The chain joins TRBV19 to TRBJ1-1; D unresolved. Germline loops: CDR1 LNHDA, CDR2 SQIVND (reference sequence). The V gene lost 7 bases and the J gene lost 0 bases, with 12 bases spanning the gap. This CDR3 comprises 14 residues. CDR3 coding DNA: TGTGCCAGTACCTTAGGGCAGGTGAACACTGAAGCTTTCTTT. Translating it yields CASTLGQVNTEAFF.

This sequence joins TRBV6-1 and TRBJ2-4; maybe TRBD1 (8 bases). Germline V gene lookup returns CDR1 MNHNS and CDR2 SASEGT. V lost 3 bases to trimming and J lost 6 bases, with 12 bases between them. The CDR3 consists of 14 residues. The CDR3 loop is CASSETGEGNIQYF. In nucleotides, the CDR3 is TGTGCCAGCAGTGAGACAGGGGAGGGAAACATTCAGTACTTC.

The chain carries TRBV5-1 and TRBJ2-5; D is unresolved. Per the germline V gene, CDR1 is SGHRS and CDR2 is YFSETQ. The V and J ends lost 0 bases and 4 bases respectively, with 10 bases between them. This CDR3 contains 14 residues. The DNA of the CDR3 is TGCGCCAGCAGCTTGGCGGGCTCCTTAGAGACCCAGTACTTC. Translation: CASSLAGSLETQYF.

The chain uses TRBV24-1 and TRBJ1-5; D remains unclear. The CDR3 is 14 residues long. Trimming stripped 3 bases from V and 3 bases from J, with 8 bases between. Germline V gene lookup returns CDR1 KGHDR and CDR2 SFDVKD. In nucleotides, the CDR3 is TGTGCCACCAGTGATCCAGGTGTCAATCAGCCCCAGCATTTT. It encodes CATSDPGVNQPQHF.

The chain carries TRBV9 and TRBJ1-1; TRBD1 matches 8 bases. V gave up 5 bases and J gave up 1 base; unmatched junction bases: 10. CDR3 size: 16 residues. Germline V gene lookup returns CDR1 SGDLS and CDR2 YYNGEE. The CDR3 nucleotides are TGTGCCAGCAGTCAGGGGGCAGGCGCGGAGAACACTGAAGCTTTCTTT. Translation: CASSQGAGAENTEAFF.

This chain uses TRBV5-5 with TRBJ1-2; D may be TRBD1 (5 bases). Trimming left V 0 bases short and J 4 bases short, with 16 bases between. The CDR3 extends over 16 amino acids. Germline CDR1 reads SGHKS; CDR2 reads YYEKEE (reference sequence). The CDR3 loop reads CASSLVDWGRGYGYTF. CDR3 sequence (DNA): TGTGCCAGCAGCTTGGTCGATTGGGGCCGGGGCTATGGCTACACCTTC.

The chain couples TRBV5-6 to TRBJ1-4, with D possibly TRBD1 on 6 matching bases. This CDR3 spans 15 amino acids. The ends were cut back, 3 bases at V and 4 bases at J, with 13 bases in the middle. CDR1 is SGHDT and CDR2 is YYEEEE in the germline V gene. In nucleotides, the CDR3 is TGTGCCAGCAGCTCGACAGGAGCCGGTAATGAAAAACTGTTTTTT. Translation: CASSSTGAGNEKLFF.

This chain uses TRBV5-1 with TRBJ2-2, with 8 bases identical to TRBD2. J lost 0 bases, V lost 4 bases, and 14 bases had no gene match. The CDR3 runs 19 residues. Germline loops: CDR1 SGHRS, CDR2 YFSETQ. Written as DNA, the CDR3 is TGCGCCAGCAGCACCTTACTAGCGGAAAGTGTGGCGAACACCGGGGAGCTGTTTTTT. It encodes CASSTLLAESVANTGELFF.

The chain links TRBV7-3 to TRBJ2-7, with 8 nucleotides matching TRBD1. V was clipped by 3 bases and J by 7 bases; unmatched bases: 11. This CDR3 contains 15 residues. The germline V gene has CDR1 SGHTA and CDR2 FQGTGA. The CDR3 sequence is CASSFYGTGKREQYF. For the CDR3, the DNA is TGTGCCAGCAGCTTTTACGGGACAGGAAAGCGGGAGCAGTACTTC.